These 25 T cell receptor beta chains were all obtained from the same sample, sequenced in a study of shared clonotypes between healthy human individuals. Measured with immunoSEQ multiplex PCR; TCRdb has only the in-frame clones, and not every one. The sample contains millions of clones, about 95% of which appear only once. Naive CD8 cells, CD45RO-negative and positively selected for CCR7, excluded terminally differentiated effector memory CD45RA+ cells. Specimen: naive CD8+ T cells sorted from blood. The receptors were sampled from a man aged 18 to 29 in good health.

On this clone itself: This CDR3 is also generated by other DNA sequences in the sample. The chain employs TRBV11-2 and TRBJ2-7; 9 nucleotides align to TRBD1. V was clipped by 6 bases and J by 4 bases; unmatched bases: 7. This CDR3 is built from 14 residues. Germline lookup yields CDR1 SGHAT and CDR2 FQNNGV. This CDR3 reads CASSLGQGDYEQYF. The CDR3 coding sequence is TGTGCCAGCAGTCTGGGACAGGGCGATTACGAGCAGTACTTC.

Concerning this clone itself: Other DNA sequences in this specimen translate into the identical CDR3. This chain uses TRBV7-9 with TRBJ2-7, with D perhaps given as TRBD1 or TRBD2 (6 bases each). This CDR3 comprises 12 residues. V gave up 5 bases and J gave up 5 bases, with 10 bases separating them. Germline values: CDR1 SEHNR, CDR2 FQNEAQ (reference sequence). As DNA, the CDR3 is TGTGCCAGCAGCAATAGGGGGGACGAGCAGTACTTC. Translating it yields CASSNRGDEQYF. Full variable domain (remainder filled in from reference TRBV7-9 and TRBJ2-7): DTGVSQNPRHKITKRGQNVTFRCDPISEHNRLYWYRQTLGQGPEFLTYFQNEAQLEKSRLLSDRFSAERPKGSFSTLEIQRTEQGDSAMYLCASSNRGDEQYFGPGTRLTVT.

The rearrangement links TRBV5-6 to TRBJ2-7; D is unresolved. This CDR3 is built from 13 residues. Deletions cut 3 bases from V and 1 base from J, with 8 bases between. The germline V gene encodes CDR1 SGHDT and CDR2 YYEEEE. CDR3 sequence reads: CASSSQRSYEQYF. The CDR3 bases are TGTGCCAGCAGCTCCCAACGGTCCTACGAGCAGTACTTC.

The CDR3 nucleotides read TGTGCCAGCAGTTTTGGCCGAAACGGCTACGAGCAGTACTTC. This codes for CASSFGRNGYEQYF. The J gene is TRBJ2-7, the V gene TRBV27; unclear D gene. The germline V and J ends were trimmed by 3 bases and 3 bases, with 12 bases remaining between them. This CDR3 is built from 14 residues. The germline CDR1 and CDR2 sequences are MNHEY and SMNVEV (reference sequence).

V is TRBV27 and J is TRBJ2-7; D might be TRBD2 (7 bases). The germline CDR1 and CDR2 sequences are MNHEY and SMNVEV (reference sequence). V dropped 1 base and J dropped 12 bases, with 13 bases sitting between them. The CDR3 is 12 amino acids. The DNA of the CDR3 is TGTGCCAGCAGTTTATTAGGGGGGGAACGGTACTTC. Protein: CASSLLGGERYF.

The chain joins TRBV7-2 to TRBJ2-7; 9 positions agree with TRBD2. The germline V gene has CDR1 SGHTA and CDR2 FQGNSA. The CDR3 consists of 15 residues. V was pared by 2 bases and J by 7 bases, with 9 bases of the junction left unmatched. This CDR3 reads CASSLIASGTAEQYF. In DNA, the CDR3 is TGTGCCAGCAGCTTAATAGCTAGCGGGACGGCGGAGCAGTACTTC.

This chain links TRBV6-1 with TRBJ2-1; 7 bases fit TRBD1. The CDR3 is 15 amino acids. V lost 4 bases and J lost 0; bases outside the gene matches: 3. The germline V gene has CDR1 MNHNS and CDR2 SASEGT. CDR3 DNA sequence: TGTGCCAGCAGTGCAGACAGGGCCTCCTACAATGAGCAGTTCTTC. Translating it yields CASSADRASYNEQFF.

V and J are TRBV4-3 and TRBJ2-7, with 8 bases identical to TRBD2. The CDR3 covers 13 residues. After removal of 4 bases from V and 6 bases from J, the junction contained 5 bases not matched to a gene. Germline CDR1 is LGHNA and CDR2 is YSLEER. CDR3 in amino acids: CASSPGLGFEQYF. Here the CDR3 DNA reads TGCGCCAGCAGCCCGGGACTAGGGTTCGAGCAGTACTTC.

V and J are TRBV30 and TRBJ1-2, with no clear D. This CDR3 comprises 13 residues. V was clipped by 3 bases and J by 6 bases, with 14 bases between them. From germline, CDR1 is GTSNPN and CDR2 SVGIG (reference sequence). CDR3 loop: CAWSPTPGHGYTF. The CDR3 bases are TGTGCCTGGAGCCCCACCCCCGGACATGGCTACACCTTC.

About this clone: Other nucleotide sequences in the sample specify the same CDR3. The gene calls are TRBV29-1 and TRBJ2-7; unclear D gene. This CDR3 has 11 amino acids. In germline, CDR1 is SQVTM, CDR2 ANQGSEA. The germline V and J ends were trimmed by 3 bases and 6 bases, with 9 bases remaining between them. The CDR3 spells CSVEAGLEQYF. The DNA for the CDR3 is TGCAGCGTTGAGGCAGGTCTCGAGCAGTACTTC.

The gene calls are TRBV19 and TRBJ2-2; 10 bases are a match to TRBD2. Germline V gene data show CDR1 as LNHDA and CDR2 as SQIVND (reference sequence). Trimming removed 7 bases from V and 5 bases from J; junction bases left unmatched: 4. The CDR3 has 14 residues. CDR3 amino acids: CASTSGRGTGELFF. CDR3 in DNA: TGTGCCAGTACGAGCGGGAGGGGTACCGGGGAGCTGTTTTTT.

This chain joins TRBV30 and TRBJ2-1; 10 bases map to TRBD1. The V gene's germline CDR1 is GTSNPN and CDR2 SVGIG (reference sequence). There are 13 residues in the CDR3. With 2 bases clipped from V and 9 bases from J, the junction kept 4 bases outside the gene matches. The CDR3 here is CAWSPGTGVEQFF. CDR3 coding DNA: TGTGCCTGGAGTCCCGGGACAGGGGTTGAGCAGTTCTTC.

CDR3 coding DNA: TGTGCCAGTAGTATGGATGCCTACAATGAGCAGTTCTTC. The encoded protein is CASSMDAYNEQFF. This chain connects TRBV19 to TRBJ2-1; D is undetermined. V gave up 3 bases and J gave up 2 bases, with 5 bases separating them. This CDR3 has 13 residues. The germline gives CDR1 LNHDA, CDR2 SQIVND (reference sequence).

V is TRBV6-1 and J is TRBJ2-7; possibly TRBD1 for D (6 bases). The CDR3 extends over 14 amino acids. Trimming shortened V by 5 bases and J by 2 bases, and 13 bases separated the two germline ends. CDR1 is MNHNS, CDR2 SASEGT, per germline. CDR3: CASSHRDTTYEQYF. The CDR3, as DNA: TGTGCCAGCAGTCACCGGGACACCACCTACGAGCAGTACTTC.

The chain uses TRBV5-1 and TRBJ1-1; D is possibly TRBD1 (5 bases). V was cut by 4 bases and J by 2 bases, with 12 bases left in between. From germline, CDR1 is SGHRS and CDR2 YFSETQ. The CDR3 covers 14 residues. Here the CDR3 reads CASSPDTFNTEAFF. The CDR3 DNA reads TGCGCCAGCAGCCCGGACACCTTCAACACTGAAGCTTTCTTT.

The rearrangement joins TRBV6-6 to TRBJ2-7; the D is unclear. The CDR3 length is 11 residues. V was pared by 5 bases and J by 4 bases, with 6 bases between. CDR1 is MNHNY, CDR2 SVGAGI, per germline (reference sequence). The CDR3 region has the DNA TGTGCCAGCAGTGGTTTTTACGAGCAGTACTTC. Its translation: CASSGFYEQYF.

The chain links TRBV7-8 to TRBJ2-7, with D maybe TRBD2 (7 bases). V lost 1 base and J 3 bases, leaving 10 bases between the germline ends. Germline CDR1 is SGHVS and CDR2 is FQNEAQ. The CDR3 is 14 residues long. The CDR3 sequence: CASSLEGGFYEQYF. For the CDR3, the DNA is TGTGCCAGCAGCTTAGAGGGGGGGTTCTACGAGCAGTACTTC.

This chain joins TRBV2 and TRBJ2-7, with D perhaps being TRBD1 or TRBD2 (6 bases each). This CDR3 is 14 amino acids long. Trimming took off 6 bases at V and 0 bases at J, with 12 bases between the two ends. Looked up from germline, CDR1 is SNHLY and CDR2 is FYNNEI. CDR3 loop: CASSPGGLSYEQYF. Written as DNA, the CDR3 is TGTGCCAGCAGCCCCGGGGGCCTCTCCTACGAGCAGTACTTC.

On this clone itself: Different DNA sequences within this sample yield the same CDR3. The rearrangement links TRBV7-9 to TRBJ2-7; D not certain. In germline, CDR1 is SEHNR, CDR2 FQNEAQ (reference sequence). The CDR3 is 12 residues long. V was shortened by 5 bases and J by 4 bases, with 9 bases between the two germline ends. The CDR3 sequence: CASSQEHYEQYF. CDR3 DNA: TGTGCCAGCAGCCAGGAGCATTACGAGCAGTACTTC.

The chain combines TRBV7-8 with TRBJ2-5, with 12 positions matching TRBD2. The CDR3 covers 16 residues. Trimming cost V 5 bases and J 5 bases; bases outside gene matches: 9. Germline lookup yields CDR1 SGHVS and CDR2 FQNEAQ. The CDR3 nucleotides are TGTGCCAGCAGCCCGCCCCTAGCGGGAGGGCACGAGACCCAGTACTTC. This sequence encodes CASSPPLAGGHETQYF. The full variable domain, rest sourced from reference TRBV7-8 and TRBJ2-5, is GAGVSQSPRYKVAKRGQDVALRCDPISGHVSLFWYQQALGQGPEFLTYFQNEAQLDKSGLPSDRFFAERPEGSVSTLKIQRTQQEDSAVYLCASSPPLAGGHETQYFGPGTRLLVL.

The chain carries TRBV7-2 and TRBJ2-7; a possible D gene is TRBD2 (5 bases). This CDR3 is built from 15 residues. Germline CDR1 and CDR2: SGHTA and FQGNSA. Trimming removed 3 bases at V and 5 bases at J, with 17 bases between. This CDR3 reads CASSFLGGERNEQYF. Here the CDR3 DNA reads TGTGCCAGCAGCTTCCTCGGTGGGGAGCGAAACGAGCAGTACTTC.

The chain links TRBV4-1 to TRBJ2-2; 9 nucleotides match TRBD1. There are 16 residues in the CDR3. The germline V gene has CDR1 MGHRA and CDR2 YSYEKL. The J segment lost 3 bases and the V segment lost 3 bases, leaving 5 bases of the junction unmatched. As DNA, the CDR3 is TGCGCCAGCAGCCACGGACAGGGGTTGGACACCGGGGAGCTGTTTTTT. It codes for CASSHGQGLDTGELFF.

The chain employs TRBV15 and TRBJ2-2, with D possibly TRBD1 on 5 matching bases. CDR1 is LNHNV and CDR2 is YYDKDF in the germline V gene (reference sequence). V dropped 1 base and J dropped 1 base, with 13 bases sitting between them. This CDR3 contains 17 residues. This CDR3 reads CATSRVFGAVNTGELFF. CDR3 sequence (DNA): TGTGCCACCAGCAGAGTTTTTGGGGCAGTGAACACCGGGGAGCTGTTTTTT.

In DNA, the CDR3 is TGTGCCAGCTCCAGGGGAATGAGCAATCAGCCCCAGCATTTT. This sequence encodes CASSRGMSNQPQHF. The V and J genes are TRBV27 and TRBJ1-5; possible D gene TRBD1, 6 bases. Between the trimmed V and J ends, which lost 8 bases and 1 base, there was a span of 12 bases. CDR1 is MNHEY and CDR2 is SMNVEV in the germline V gene (reference sequence). The CDR3 length is 14 residues.

The chain uses TRBV5-5 and TRBJ2-7, with 8 bases identical to TRBD2. V was pared by 7 bases and J by 3 bases, with 12 bases of the junction left unmatched. The CDR3 covers 15 residues. Germline-derived CDR1 and CDR2 are SGHKS and YYEKEE (reference sequence). For the CDR3, the DNA is TGTGCCAGCGCAGATCCCGGGACTAGTTTCTACGAGCAGTACTTC. Translation: CASADPGTSFYEQYF.